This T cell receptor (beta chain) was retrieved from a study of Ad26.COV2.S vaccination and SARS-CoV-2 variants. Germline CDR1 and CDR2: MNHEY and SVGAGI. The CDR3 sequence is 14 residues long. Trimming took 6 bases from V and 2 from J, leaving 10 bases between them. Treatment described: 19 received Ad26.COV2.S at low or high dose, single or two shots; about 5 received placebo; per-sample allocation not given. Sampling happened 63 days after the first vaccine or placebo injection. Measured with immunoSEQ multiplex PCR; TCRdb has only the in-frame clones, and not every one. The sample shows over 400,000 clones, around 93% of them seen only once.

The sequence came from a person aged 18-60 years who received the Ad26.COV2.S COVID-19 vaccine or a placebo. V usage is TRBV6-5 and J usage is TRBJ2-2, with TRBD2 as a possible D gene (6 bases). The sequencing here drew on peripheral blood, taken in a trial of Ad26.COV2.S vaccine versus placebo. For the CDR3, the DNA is TGTGCCAGCAGAACCGGGACTAACACCGGGGAGCTGTTTTTT. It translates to CASRTGTNTGELFF.